The clone carrying this T cell receptor (beta chain) was seen ten or more times. Germline and junction disagree at one end, which may indicate a read error. This sample stems from a study of shared clonotypes between healthy human individuals. Looked up from germline, CDR1 is SSHAT and CDR2 is FNYEAQ (reference sequence). The CDR3 covers 15 residues. TCRdb's copy holds only in-frame clones and misses some; the assay was immunoSEQ multiplex PCR. In the table there are some 1 million clones, approximately 72% of which are singletons. The V gene is TRBV7-7, the J gene TRBJ2-3; D is undetermined. Source material: memory CD4+ T cells sorted from blood. Subset described: CD45RA-negative fraction. The receptor was isolated from a young man in good health. The CDR3 DNA is TGTGCTAGCAGCTTAATGGACGCCCCCACAGATACGCAGTATTTT. It codes for CASSLMDAPTDTQYF. The full variable domain, in which reference TRBV7-7 and TRBJ2-3 provide the parts outside the CDR3, is GAGVSQSPRYKVTKRGQDVTLRCDPISSHATLYWYQQALGQGPEFLTYFNYEAQPDKSGLPSDRFSAERPEGSISTLTIQRTEQRDSAMYRCASSLMDAPTDTQYFGPGTRLTVL.